The next 2 T cell receptor beta chains were all read from a single sample in a study of T cell clonality in common variable immunodeficiency. General study results and limits: In common variable immunodeficiency, TCR beta chains reportedly carried fewer deletions and N-nucleotide insertions.

Antigens for these TCRs are unknown. Using immunoSEQ multiplex PCR, the repertoire was profiled, and TCRdb retains in-frame clones only, with some absent. The sample is made up of about 5,300 clones, none counted only once. Sequencing input: peripheral blood mononuclear cells. The receptors derive from a human donor with common variable immunodeficiency.

This clone was seen at least ten times. Sequencing ends 3 residues short of the CDR3 end; the germline J gene provides the rest. The V and J genes are TRBV7-9 and TRBJ1-1; perhaps TRBD1 as D (5 bases). The ends were cut back, 5 bases at V and 1 base at J, with 11 bases in the middle. Germline V gives CDR1 SEHNR, CDR2 FQNEAQ (reference sequence). The CDR3 is 14 amino acids. The part of the CDR3 DNA that was read is TGTGCCAGCAGCCTGAGTGGGGCGAACACTGAA. The encoded protein is CASSLSGANTE. The whole CDR3 protein is CASSLSGANTEAFF.

This clone was counted many times. Read data end 3 residues before the CDR3 end; the end is taken from the germline J gene. The J gene is TRBJ2-3, the V gene TRBV7-2, with TRBD1 matching over 10 bases. CDR3 size: 15 residues. In germline, CDR1 is SGHTA, CDR2 FQGNSA. The DNA read from the CDR3 is TGTGCCAGCAGCTTCTCACCGGGACAGGGGTTACCG. Amino acid sequence: CASSFSPGQGLP. The CDR3 reads in full as CASSFSPGQGLPQYF.